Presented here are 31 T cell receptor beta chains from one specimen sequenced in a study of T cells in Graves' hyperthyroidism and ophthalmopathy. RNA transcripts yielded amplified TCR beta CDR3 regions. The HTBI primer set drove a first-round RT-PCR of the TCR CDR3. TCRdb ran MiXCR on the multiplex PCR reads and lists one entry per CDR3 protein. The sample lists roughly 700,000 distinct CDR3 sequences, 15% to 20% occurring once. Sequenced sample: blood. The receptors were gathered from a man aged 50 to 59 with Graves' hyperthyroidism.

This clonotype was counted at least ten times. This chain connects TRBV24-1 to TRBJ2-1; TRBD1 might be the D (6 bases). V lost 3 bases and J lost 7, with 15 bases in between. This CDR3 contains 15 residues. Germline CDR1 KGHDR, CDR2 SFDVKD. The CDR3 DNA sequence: TGTGCCACCAGTGATACCCCCGGGACAAGGAATGAGCAGTTCTTC. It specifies CATSDTPGTRNEQFF.

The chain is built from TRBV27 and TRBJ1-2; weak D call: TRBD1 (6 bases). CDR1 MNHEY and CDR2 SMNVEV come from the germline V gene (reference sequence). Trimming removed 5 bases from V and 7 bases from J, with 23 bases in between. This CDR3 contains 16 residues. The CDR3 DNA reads TGTGCCAGCAGTCCCCCTCCAGGGGTCAAAGGAGGTGGCTACACCTTC. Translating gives CASSPPPGVKGGGYTF.

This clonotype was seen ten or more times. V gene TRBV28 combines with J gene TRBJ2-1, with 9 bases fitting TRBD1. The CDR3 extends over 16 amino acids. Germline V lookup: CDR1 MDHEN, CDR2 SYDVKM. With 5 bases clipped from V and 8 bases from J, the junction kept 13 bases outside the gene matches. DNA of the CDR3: TGTGCCAGCAGTGGCCCGGGACAGGGTGCGGTGTATGAGCAGTTCTTC. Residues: CASSGPGQGAVYEQFF.

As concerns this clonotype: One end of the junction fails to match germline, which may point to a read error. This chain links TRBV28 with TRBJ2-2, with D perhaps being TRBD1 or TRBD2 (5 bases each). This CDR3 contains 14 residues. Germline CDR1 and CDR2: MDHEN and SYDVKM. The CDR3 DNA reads TGTGCCAGCAGTTTAGGACAAAGAACCGGGGAGCCGTTTTTT. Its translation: CASSLGQRTGEPFF. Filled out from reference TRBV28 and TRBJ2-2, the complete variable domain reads DVKVTQSSRYLVKRTGEKVFLECVQDMDHENMFWYRQDPGLGLRLIYFSYDVKMKEKGDIPEGYSVSREKKERFSLILESASTNQTSMYLCASSLGQRTGEPFFGEGSRLTVL.

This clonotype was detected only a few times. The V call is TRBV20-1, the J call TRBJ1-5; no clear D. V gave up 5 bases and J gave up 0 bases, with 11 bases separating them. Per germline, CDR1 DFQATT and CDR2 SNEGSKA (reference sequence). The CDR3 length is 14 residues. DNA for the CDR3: TGCAGTGCTCGCGGACCGAATAGCAATCAGCCCCAGCATTTT. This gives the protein CSARGPNSNQPQHF.

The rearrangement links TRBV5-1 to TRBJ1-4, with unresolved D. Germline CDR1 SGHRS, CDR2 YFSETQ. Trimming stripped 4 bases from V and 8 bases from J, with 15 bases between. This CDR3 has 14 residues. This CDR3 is CASSVDPRNEKLFF. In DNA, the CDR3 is TGCGCCAGCAGCGTTGATCCCCGGAACGAAAAACTGTTTTTT.

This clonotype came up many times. The CDR3 DNA sequence: TGTGCCTGGCGCCTAGCGGGAGCGAGCGAGCAGTACTTC. It yields the protein CAWRLAGASEQYF. The chain couples TRBV30 to TRBJ2-7, with 10 bases matching TRBD2. V dropped 5 bases and J dropped 6; count of bases not matched to a gene: 7. The CDR3 spans 13 residues. The germline V gene encodes CDR1 GTSNPN and CDR2 SVGIG (reference sequence).

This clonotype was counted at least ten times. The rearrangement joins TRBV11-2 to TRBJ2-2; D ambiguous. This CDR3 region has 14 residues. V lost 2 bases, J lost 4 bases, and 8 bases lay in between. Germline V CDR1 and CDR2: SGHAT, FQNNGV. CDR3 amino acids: CASSLSPATGELFF. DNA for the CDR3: TGTGCCAGCAGCTTATCTCCGGCCACCGGGGAGCTGTTTTTT.

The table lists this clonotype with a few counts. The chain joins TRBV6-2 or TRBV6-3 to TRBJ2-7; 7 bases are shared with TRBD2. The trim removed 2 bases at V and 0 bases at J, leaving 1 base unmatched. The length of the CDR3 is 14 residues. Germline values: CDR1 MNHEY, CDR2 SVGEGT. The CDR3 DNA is TGTGCCAGCAGTTACCGGGAGGCCTCCTACGAGCAGTACTTC. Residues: CASSYREASYEQYF.

The CDR3 sequence: CASSLNGAGHPQETQYF. The CDR3 DNA reads as TGTGCCAGCAGTTTAAATGGGGCTGGGCACCCACAAGAGACCCAGTACTTC. V gene TRBV28 combines with J gene TRBJ2-5, with TRBD1 as a possible D gene (5 bases). The CDR3 is 17 residues long. V was cut by 2 bases and J by 2 bases, with 18 bases left in between. CDR1 is MDHEN, CDR2 SYDVKM, per germline.

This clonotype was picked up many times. The CDR3 nucleotides read TGTGCCAGCTCACCACAATCCGGACAGACCTACGAGCAGTACTTC. Translated: CASSPQSGQTYEQYF. The V gene is TRBV18, the J gene TRBJ2-7, with a possible D match to TRBD1 (6 bases). Trimming took off 1 base at V and 2 bases at J, with 12 bases between the two ends. Germline V gives CDR1 KGHSH, CDR2 LQKENI. This CDR3 has 15 amino acids.

For the CDR3, the DNA is TGCAGTGCTAGTCCCGGGCTGATCACCGGGGAGCTGTTTTTT. It codes for CSASPGLITGELFF. This chain connects TRBV20-1 to TRBJ2-2; D unclear. In germline, CDR1 is DFQATT, CDR2 SNEGSKA (reference sequence). CDR3 size: 14 residues. V was shortened by 3 bases and J by 4 bases, with 12 bases between the two germline ends.

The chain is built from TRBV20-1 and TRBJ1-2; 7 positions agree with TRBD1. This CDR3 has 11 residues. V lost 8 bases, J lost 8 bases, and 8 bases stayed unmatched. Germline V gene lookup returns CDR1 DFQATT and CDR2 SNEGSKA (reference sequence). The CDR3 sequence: CSIRGSDGYTF. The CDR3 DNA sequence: TGCAGTATCAGGGGGTCGGACGGCTACACCTTC.

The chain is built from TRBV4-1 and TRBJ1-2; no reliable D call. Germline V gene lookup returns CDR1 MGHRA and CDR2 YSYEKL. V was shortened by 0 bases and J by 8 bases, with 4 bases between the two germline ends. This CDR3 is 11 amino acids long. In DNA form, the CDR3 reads TGCGCCAGCAGCCAAGATGGGGGCTACACCTTC. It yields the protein CASSQDGGYTF.

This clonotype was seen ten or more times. The CDR3 DNA is TGTGCCAGCAGTCAACTAGCGGAGGCGAGCACAGATACGCAGTATTTT. It translates to CASSQLAEASTDTQYF. The J gene is TRBJ2-3, the V gene TRBV6-2 or TRBV6-3, with 8 bases lining up with TRBD2. The CDR3 totals 16 residues. CDR1 is MNHEY and CDR2 is SVGEGT in the germline V gene. Trimming at V came to 5 bases and at J to 0 bases, leaving 7 bases not matched to a gene.

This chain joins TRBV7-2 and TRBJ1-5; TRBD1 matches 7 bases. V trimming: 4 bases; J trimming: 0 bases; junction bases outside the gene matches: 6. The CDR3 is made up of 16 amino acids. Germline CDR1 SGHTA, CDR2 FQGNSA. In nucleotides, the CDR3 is TGTGCCAGCAGCTGGCTGGGACAGAGTAGCAATCAGCCCCAGCATTTT. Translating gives CASSWLGQSSNQPQHF.

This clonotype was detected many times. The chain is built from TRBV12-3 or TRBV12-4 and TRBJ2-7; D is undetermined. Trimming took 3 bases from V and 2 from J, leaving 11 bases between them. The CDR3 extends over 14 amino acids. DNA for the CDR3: TGTGCCAGCAGTTTTAATTTGGCCACCTACGAGCAGTACTTC. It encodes CASSFNLATYEQYF.

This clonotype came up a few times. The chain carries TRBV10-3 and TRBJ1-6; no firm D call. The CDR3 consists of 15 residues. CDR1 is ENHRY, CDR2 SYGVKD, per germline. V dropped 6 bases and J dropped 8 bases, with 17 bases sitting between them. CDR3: CAIRMTSLPDSPLHF. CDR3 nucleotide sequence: TGTGCCATCAGGATGACAAGCCTCCCGGATTCACCCCTCCACTTT.

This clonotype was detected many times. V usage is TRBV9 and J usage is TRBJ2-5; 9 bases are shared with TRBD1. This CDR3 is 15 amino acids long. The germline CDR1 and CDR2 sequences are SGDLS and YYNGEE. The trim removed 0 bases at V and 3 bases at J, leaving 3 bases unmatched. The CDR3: CASSVDGTGKETQYF. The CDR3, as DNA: TGTGCCAGCAGCGTAGACGGGACAGGGAAAGAGACCCAGTACTTC.

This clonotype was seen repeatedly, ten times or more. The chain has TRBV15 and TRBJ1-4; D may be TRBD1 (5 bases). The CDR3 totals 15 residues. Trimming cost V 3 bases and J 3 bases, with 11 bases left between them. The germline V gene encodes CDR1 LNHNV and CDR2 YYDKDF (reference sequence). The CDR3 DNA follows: TGTGCCACCAGCAGGCAGGGTTTCGCTAATGAAAAACTGTTTTTT. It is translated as CATSRQGFANEKLFF. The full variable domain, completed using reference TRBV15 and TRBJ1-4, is DAMVIQNPRYQVTQFGKPVTLSCSQTLNHNVMYWYQQKSSQAPKLLFHYYDKDFNNEADTPDNFQSRRPNTSFCFLDIRSPGLGDTAMYLCATSRQGFANEKLFFGSGTQLSVL.

CDR3 sequence: CASSLDVSGNTIYF. CDR3 coding DNA: TGTGCCAGCAGCTTAGACGTCTCTGGAAACACCATATATTTT. The V gene is TRBV7-2, the J gene TRBJ1-3; no clear D gene. V lost 1 base, J lost 0 bases, and 4 bases lay in between. The CDR3 totals 14 residues. Germline-derived CDR1 and CDR2 are SGHTA and FQGNSA. Together with reference TRBV7-2 and TRBJ1-3, the CDR3 gives the full variable domain: GAGVSQSPSNKVTEKGKDVELRCDPISGHTALYWYRQSLGQGLEFLIYFQGNSAPDKSGLPSDRFSAERTGGSVSTLTIQRTQQEDSAVYLCASSLDVSGNTIYFGEGSWLTVV.

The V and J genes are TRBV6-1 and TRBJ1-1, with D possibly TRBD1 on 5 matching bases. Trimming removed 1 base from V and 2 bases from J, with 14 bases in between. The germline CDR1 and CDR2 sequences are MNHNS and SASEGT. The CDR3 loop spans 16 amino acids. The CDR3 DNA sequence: TGTGCCAGCAGTGAAGTCCCCGGGACCTCAAACACTGAAGCTTTCTTT. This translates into CASSEVPGTSNTEAFF.

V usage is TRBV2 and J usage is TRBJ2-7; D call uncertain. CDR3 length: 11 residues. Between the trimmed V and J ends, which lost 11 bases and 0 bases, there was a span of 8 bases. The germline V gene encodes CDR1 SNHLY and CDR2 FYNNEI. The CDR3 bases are TGTGCCGGCTCCAGCTCCTACGAGCAGTACTTC. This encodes CAGSSSYEQYF.

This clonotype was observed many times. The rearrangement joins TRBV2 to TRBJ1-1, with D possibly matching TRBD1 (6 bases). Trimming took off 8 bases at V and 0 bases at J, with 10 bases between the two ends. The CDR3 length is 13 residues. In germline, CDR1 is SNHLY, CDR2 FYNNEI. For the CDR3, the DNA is TGTGCCAGCGGAGGACAGATGAACACTGAAGCTTTCTTT. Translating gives CASGGQMNTEAFF.

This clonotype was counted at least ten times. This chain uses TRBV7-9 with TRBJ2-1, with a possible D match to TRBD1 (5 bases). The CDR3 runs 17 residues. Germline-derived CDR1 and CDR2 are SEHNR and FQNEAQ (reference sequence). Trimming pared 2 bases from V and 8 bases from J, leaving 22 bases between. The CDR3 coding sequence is TGTGCCAGCAGCTTATTCGGTTCAGGGTTGAATAGTGATGAGCAGTTCTTC. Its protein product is CASSLFGSGLNSDEQFF.

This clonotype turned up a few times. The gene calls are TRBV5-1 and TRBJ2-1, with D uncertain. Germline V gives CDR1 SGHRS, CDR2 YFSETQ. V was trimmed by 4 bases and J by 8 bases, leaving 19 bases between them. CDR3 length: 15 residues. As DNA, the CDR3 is TGCGCCAGCAGCCCGGACCCCAGAGAGAGCGATGAGCAGTTCTTC. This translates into CASSPDPRESDEQFF.

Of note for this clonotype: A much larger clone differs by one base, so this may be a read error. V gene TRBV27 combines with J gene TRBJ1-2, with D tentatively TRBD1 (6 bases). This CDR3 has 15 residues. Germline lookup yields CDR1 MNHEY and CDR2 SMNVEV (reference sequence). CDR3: CANSFYQGINYGYTF. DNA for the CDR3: TGTGCCAACAGTTTCTACCAGGGGATTAACTATGGCTACACCTTC.

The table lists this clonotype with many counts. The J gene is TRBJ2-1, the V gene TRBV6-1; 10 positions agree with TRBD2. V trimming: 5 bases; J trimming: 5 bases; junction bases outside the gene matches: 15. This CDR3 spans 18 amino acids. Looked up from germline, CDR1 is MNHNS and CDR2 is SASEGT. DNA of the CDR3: TGTGCCAGCAGTTCCGGGCTAGCGGGAGAAGTTCGTGACAATGAGCAGTTCTTC. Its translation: CASSSGLAGEVRDNEQFF.

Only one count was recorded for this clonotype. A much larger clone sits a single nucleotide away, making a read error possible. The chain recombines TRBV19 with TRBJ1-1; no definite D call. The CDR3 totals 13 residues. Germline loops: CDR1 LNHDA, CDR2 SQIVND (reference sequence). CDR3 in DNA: TGTGCCAGTAGTACGGCCAGATCCACTGAAGTTTTCTTT. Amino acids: CASSTARSTEVFF.

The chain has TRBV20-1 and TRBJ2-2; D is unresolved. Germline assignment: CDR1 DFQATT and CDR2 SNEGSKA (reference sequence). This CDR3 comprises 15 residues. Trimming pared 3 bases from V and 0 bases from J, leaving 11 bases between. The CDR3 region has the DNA TGCAGTGCTAGGGCCTCGGATCCGAACACCGGGGAGCTGTTTTTT. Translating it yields CSARASDPNTGELFF.

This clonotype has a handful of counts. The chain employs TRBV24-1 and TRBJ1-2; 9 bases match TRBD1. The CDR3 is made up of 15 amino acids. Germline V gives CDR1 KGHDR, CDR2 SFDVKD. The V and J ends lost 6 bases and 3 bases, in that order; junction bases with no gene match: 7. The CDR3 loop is CATSSPDRGDYGYTF. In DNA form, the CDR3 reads TGTGCCACCAGTTCGCCAGACAGGGGGGACTATGGCTACACCTTC.